Presented here are 15 T cell receptor beta chains from one specimen sequenced in a study of blood T cell repertoires in COVID-19. Method: immunoSEQ multiplex PCR; TCRdb's copy keeps in-frame clones and lacks some. Among 190,000 or so clones listed, 80% to 90% were seen once. Specimen: PBMCs or T cells enriched from blood (not recorded which). The receptors here all came from a man in his forties or fifties who had recovered from COVID-19.

The chain carries TRBV4-1 and TRBJ1-2, with D hard to call. The CDR3 is made up of 14 amino acids. The germline V gene encodes CDR1 MGHRA and CDR2 YSYEKL. Trimming shortened V by 0 bases and J by 4 bases, and 9 bases separated the two germline ends. In DNA, the CDR3 is TGCGCCAGCAGCCAAGATGGGCAGCTCTATGGCTACACCTTC. It specifies CASSQDGQLYGYTF.

This chain connects TRBV6-6 to TRBJ2-2; the D gene is possibly TRBD2 (6 bases). CDR3 length: 16 amino acids. Per the germline V gene, CDR1 is MNHNY and CDR2 is SVGAGI (reference sequence). V was cut by 6 bases and J by 4 bases, with 18 bases left in between. CDR3 sequence (DNA): TGTGCCAGCAGCCCCGGTCGGGGGACCCCCACCGGGGAGCTGTTTTTT. Translated: CASSPGRGTPTGELFF.

This sequence joins TRBV7-2 and TRBJ1-4; 7 nucleotides align to TRBD1. The V and J ends lost 5 bases and 8 bases, in that order; junction bases with no gene match: 8. The CDR3 contains 14 residues. Germline V CDR1 and CDR2: SGHTA, FQGNSA. CDR3 in DNA: TGTGCCAGCAGCATACAGGGGATAGGGGAAAAACTGTTTTTT. Translated: CASSIQGIGEKLFF.

The V and J genes are TRBV4-3 and TRBJ2-1; D is possibly TRBD1 (7 bases). The germline V gene encodes CDR1 LGHNA and CDR2 YSLEER. The V end lost 0 bases, the J end lost 2 bases, and 14 bases lay between the germline ends. The CDR3 runs to 17 residues. CDR3 in amino acids: CASSQDGAGQPYNEQFF. In DNA, the CDR3 is TGCGCCAGCAGCCAAGATGGGGCGGGACAGCCCTACAATGAGCAGTTCTTC.

The rearrangement uses TRBV5-1 and TRBJ1-2; D remains ambiguous. The CDR3 spans 13 residues. V lost 0 bases and J lost 7, with 10 bases in between. Germline V CDR1 and CDR2: SGHRS, YFSETQ. CDR3 DNA sequence: TGCGCCAGCAGCTTGGTTGCGGGCTTTGGCTACACCTTC. Protein sequence: CASSLVAGFGYTF. Together with reference TRBV5-1 and TRBJ1-2, the CDR3 gives the full variable domain: KAGVTQTPRYLIKTRGQQVTLSCSPISGHRSVSWYQQTPGQGLQFLFEYFSETQRNKGNFPGRFSGRQFSNSRSEMNVSTLELGDSALYLCASSLVAGFGYTFGSGTRLTVV.

V gene TRBV18 combines with J gene TRBJ2-2, with D tentatively TRBD1 (6 bases). The ends were cut back, 5 bases at V and 1 base at J, with 11 bases in the middle. Looked up from germline, CDR1 is KGHSH and CDR2 is LQKENI. The CDR3 is 15 residues long. CDR3 nucleotides: TGTGCCAGCTCAAATGAAGGGGGGAACACCGGGGAGCTGTTTTTT. Protein sequence: CASSNEGGNTGELFF. Full variable domain (rest looked up from reference TRBV18 and TRBJ2-2): NAGVMQNPRHLVRRRGQEARLRCSPMKGHSHVYWYRQLPEEGLKFMVYLQKENIIDESGMPKERFSAEFPKEGPSILRIQQVVRGDSAAYFCASSNEGGNTGELFFGEGSRLTVL.

The chain couples TRBV13 to TRBJ1-2, with 7 positions matching TRBD1. V lost 0 bases to trimming and J lost 4 bases; unmatched junction nucleotides: 5. Germline lookup yields CDR1 PRHDT and CDR2 FYEKMQ (reference sequence). The CDR3 length is 15 residues. The CDR3 here is CASSLGSDRPYGYTF. The DNA for the CDR3 is TGTGCCAGCAGCTTAGGATCGGACAGGCCCTATGGCTACACCTTC.

The chain has TRBV5-1 and TRBJ2-5; 7 nucleotides agree with TRBD1. CDR3 size: 14 residues. V lost 2 bases and J lost 1; bases outside the gene matches: 2. Germline V gives CDR1 SGHRS, CDR2 YFSETQ. In nucleotides, the CDR3 is TGCGCCAGCAGCTTTGACAGGGTCCAAGAGACCCAGTACTTC. Translated: CASSFDRVQETQYF.

This clone appeared a few times. The chain couples TRBV7-2 to TRBJ1-6; maybe TRBD1 (6 bases). Germline CDR1 SGHTA, CDR2 FQGNSA. Trimming took 4 bases from V and 13 from J, leaving 11 bases between them. The CDR3 has 12 residues. CDR3 loop: CASSSTDRPLHF. The CDR3, as DNA: TGTGCCAGCAGCTCTACCGACAGGCCCCTCCACTTT.

The chain links TRBV19 to TRBJ2-1; 10 bases match TRBD1. V shed 5 bases, J shed 7 bases, and the junction held 8 bases outside the gene matches. Germline V lookup: CDR1 LNHDA, CDR2 SQIVND (reference sequence). The CDR3 consists of 15 residues. The CDR3 DNA is TGTGCCAGTAGTTCGGACAGGGGGAGTTTGAATGAGCAGTTCTTC. It codes for CASSSDRGSLNEQFF.

The chain joins TRBV10-1 to TRBJ2-7; D is uncertain. Per the germline V gene, CDR1 is WNHNN and CDR2 is SYGVQD (reference sequence). CDR3 length: 15 amino acids. Trimming cost V 2 bases and J 1 base, with 12 bases left between them. CDR3 amino acids: CASSEVQSRSYEQYF. Here the CDR3 DNA reads TGCGCCAGCAGTGAGGTCCAGTCCAGGTCCTACGAGCAGTACTTC.

The chain is built from TRBV7-2 and TRBJ2-5; the match to TRBD1 covers 10 bases. After removal of 4 bases from V and 5 bases from J, the junction contained 7 bases not matched to a gene. There are 15 residues in the CDR3. Germline V gene lookup returns CDR1 SGHTA and CDR2 FQGNSA. The CDR3 here is CASSSMWDRGETQYF. CDR3 DNA sequence: TGTGCCAGCAGCTCCATGTGGGACAGGGGTGAGACCCAGTACTTC.

This chain joins TRBV19 and TRBJ2-1; TRBD1 agrees at 10 bases. The V and J ends lost 5 bases and 0 bases, in that order; junction bases with no gene match: 4. Germline CDR1 reads LNHDA; CDR2 reads SQIVND (reference sequence). The CDR3 length is 16 residues. The CDR3 DNA follows: TGTGCCAGTAGTTCGGGACAGGGGAGCTCCTACAATGAGCAGTTCTTC. Protein product: CASSSGQGSSYNEQFF.

In this sample, this clone turned up once. The chain combines TRBV19 with TRBJ2-1, with D possibly being TRBD2 (7 bases). Trimming took 5 bases from V and 8 from J, leaving 16 bases between them. The CDR3 has 14 residues. Germline V gene sequence: CDR1 LNHDA, CDR2 SQIVND (reference sequence). CDR3 in amino acids: CASSALGGADEQFF. Written as DNA, the CDR3 is TGTGCCAGTAGTGCGTTGGGGGGGGCCGATGAGCAGTTCTTC.

The chain couples TRBV12-3 or TRBV12-4 to TRBJ1-1, with D uncertain. Trimming shortened V by 2 bases and J by 1 base, and 5 bases separated the two germline ends. This CDR3 contains 13 residues. The CDR3 here is CASSLKANTEAFF. The CDR3 DNA reads as TGTGCCAGCAGTTTAAAAGCGAACACTGAAGCTTTCTTT.